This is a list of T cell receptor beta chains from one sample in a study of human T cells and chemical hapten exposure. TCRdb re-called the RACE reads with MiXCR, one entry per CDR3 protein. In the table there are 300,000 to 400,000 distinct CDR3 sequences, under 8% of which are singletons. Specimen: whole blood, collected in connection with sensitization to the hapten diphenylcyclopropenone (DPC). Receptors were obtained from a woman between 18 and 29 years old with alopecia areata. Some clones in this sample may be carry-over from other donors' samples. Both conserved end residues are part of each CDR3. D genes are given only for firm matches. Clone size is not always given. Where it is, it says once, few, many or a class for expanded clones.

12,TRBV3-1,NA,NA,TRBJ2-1,TGTGCCAGCAGCTTCACCAGAGATGAGCAGTTCTTC,CASSFTRDEQFF
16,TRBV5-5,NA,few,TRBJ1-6,TGTGCCAGCAGCTTGGTCGGGGGAGTAAATAATTCACCCCTCCACTTT,CASSLVGGVNNSPLHF
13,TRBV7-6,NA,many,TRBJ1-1,TGTGCCAGCAGCCCACAGCCAAACACTGAAGCTTTCTTT,CASSPQPNTEAFF
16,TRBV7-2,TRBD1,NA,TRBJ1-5,TGTGCCAGCAGCTCAGGGGGCTTCTATAGCAATCAGCCCCAGCATTTT,CASSSGGFYSNQPQHF
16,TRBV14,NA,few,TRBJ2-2,TGTGCCAGCAGCTCTAATTGGAGATCGAACACCGGGGAGCTGTTTTTT,CASSSNWRSNTGELFF
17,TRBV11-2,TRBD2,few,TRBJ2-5,TGTGCCAGCAGCCCACCCCCGACTAGCGGGGGGGCAGAGACCCAGTACTTC,CASSPPPTSGGAETQYF
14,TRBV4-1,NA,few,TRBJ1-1,TGCGCCAGCAGCCAAGGATGGGACGGGTTTGAAGCTTTCTTT,CASSQGWDGFEAFF
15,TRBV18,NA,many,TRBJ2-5,TGTGCCAGCTCACCCGAGGACTGGAATCAAGAGACCCAGTACTTC,CASSPEDWNQETQYF
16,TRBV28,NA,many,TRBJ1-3,TGTGCCAGCAGTTTATCCCCGGAAAGGATAGGAAACACCATATATTTT,CASSLSPERIGNTIYF
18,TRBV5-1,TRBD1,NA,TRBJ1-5,TGCGCCAGCAGCTTGCTACCGGGACAGCTTTATAGCAATCAGCCCCAGCATTTT,CASSLLPGQLYSNQPQHF
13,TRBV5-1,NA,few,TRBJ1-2,TGCGCCAGCCCCCCCCACGGGAACTATGGCTACACCTTC,CASPPHGNYGYTF
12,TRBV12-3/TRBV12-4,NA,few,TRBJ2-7,TGTGCCAGCAGTTGGAATCGTTACGAGCAGTACTTC,CASSWNRYEQYF
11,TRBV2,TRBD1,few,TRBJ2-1,TGTGCCAGCAGCCGGCAGGACAGGTGGGGATTC,CASSRQDRWGF
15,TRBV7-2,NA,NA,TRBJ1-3,TGTGCCAGCAGAAGTGGGGGGGCAGCTGGAAACACCATATATTTT,CASRSGGAAGNTIYF
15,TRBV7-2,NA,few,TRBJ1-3,TGTGCCAGCAGCTACGAACAGGGACCTGGAAACACCATATATTTT,CASSYEQGPGNTIYF
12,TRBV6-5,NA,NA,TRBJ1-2,TGTGCCAGCAGTGGGGACCACTATGGCTACACCTTC,CASSGDHYGYTF
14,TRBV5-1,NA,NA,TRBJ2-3,TGCGCCAGCAGCTTCTCAGGGGCGGCAGATACGCAGTATTTT,CASSFSGAADTQYF
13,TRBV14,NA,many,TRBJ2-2,TGTGCCAGCAGCCGGGACGTAACCGGGGAGCTGTTTTTT,CASSRDVTGELFF
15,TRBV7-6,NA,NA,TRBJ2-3,TGTGCCAGCAGCTTAGATGATAGCGGCACAGATACGCAGTATTTT,CASSLDDSGTDTQYF
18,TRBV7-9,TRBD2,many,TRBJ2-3,TGTGCCAGCAGCTTGGTCCAAGTACTAGCGGGGGGAACAGATACGCAGTATTTT,CASSLVQVLAGGTDTQYF
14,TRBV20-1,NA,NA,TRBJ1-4,TGCAGTGCTCTACTCTCGAACGTAGGGGAAAAACTGTTTTTT,CSALLSNVGEKLFF
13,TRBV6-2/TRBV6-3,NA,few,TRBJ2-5,TGTGCCATCCCGTACCGGGCCTCGGAGACCCAGTACTTC,CAIPYRASETQYF
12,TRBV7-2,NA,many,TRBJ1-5,TGTGCCAGCAGCTCTGACGGGGGGCCCCAGCATTTT,CASSSDGGPQHF
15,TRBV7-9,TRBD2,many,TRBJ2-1,TGTGCCAGCAGCGAAGCGGGGGGGTCGTACAATGAGCAGTTCTTC,CASSEAGGSYNEQFF
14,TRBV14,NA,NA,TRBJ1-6,TGTGCCAGCAGCAGAGCAGGGGTGTTTGAACCCCTCCACTTT,CASSRAGVFEPLHF
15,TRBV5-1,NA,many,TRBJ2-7,TGCGCCAGCAGCTTGGTGGAGGATCTCTCCTACGAGCAGTACTTC,CASSLVEDLSYEQYF
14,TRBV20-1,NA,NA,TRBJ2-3,TGCAGTGCTAGAACCCACGCTAGCACAGATACGCAGTATTTT,CSARTHASTDTQYF
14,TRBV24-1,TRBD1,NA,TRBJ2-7,TGTGCCACCAGTCCCGGACAGGGTTCCTACGAGCAGTACTTC,CATSPGQGSYEQYF
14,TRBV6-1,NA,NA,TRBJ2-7,TGTGCCAGCACCCGAGGTCTGAGCTCCTACGAGCAGTACTTC,CASTRGLSSYEQYF
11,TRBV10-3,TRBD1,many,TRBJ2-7,TGTGCCATCGGGACAGGGGTCGAGCAGTACTTC,CAIGTGVEQYF
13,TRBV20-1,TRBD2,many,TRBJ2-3,TGCAGTGCTAGAGGCGGGGGGGCAGATACGCAGTATTTT,CSARGGGADTQYF
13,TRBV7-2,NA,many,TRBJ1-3,TGTGCCAGCAGATCAGCTCTGGGAAACACCATATATTTT,CASRSALGNTIYF
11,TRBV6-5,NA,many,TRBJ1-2,TGTGCCAGCACCCAAGGAGGTGGCTACACCTTC,CASTQGGGYTF
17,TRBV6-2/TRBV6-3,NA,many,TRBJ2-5,TGTGCCAGCAGGAAGACACAGGGACGGCGGCCACAAGCGACCCAGTACTTC,CASRKTQGRRPQATQYF
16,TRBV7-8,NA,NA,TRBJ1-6,TGTGCCAGCAGCTTAGCGCGGGACCTGGGGGGTTCACCCCTCCACTTT,CASSLARDLGGSPLHF
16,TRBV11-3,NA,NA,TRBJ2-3,TGTGCCAGCAGCCTTCGTCAAACCACTAGCACAGATACGCAGTATTTT,CASSLRQTTSTDTQYF
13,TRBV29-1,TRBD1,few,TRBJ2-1,TGCAGCTATCTCCGGGACAGGGCCGATGAGCAGTTCTTC,CSYLRDRADEQFF
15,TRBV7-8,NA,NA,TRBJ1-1,TGTGCCAGCAGCTTAAAGAGGGGTAAGGGGACTGAAGCTTTCTTT,CASSLKRGKGTEAFF
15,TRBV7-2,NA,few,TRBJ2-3,TGTGCCAGCAGCCCCGGCCTCGGTCCAACAGATACGCAGTATTTT,CASSPGLGPTDTQYF
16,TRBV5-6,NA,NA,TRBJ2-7,TGTGCCAGCAGTCCAACCGACGGGACTGCCTCCTACGAGCAGTACTTC,CASSPTDGTASYEQYF
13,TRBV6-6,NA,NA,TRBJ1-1,TGTGCCAGCCTGAATAGAAGAGACACTGAAGCTTTCTTT,CASLNRRDTEAFF
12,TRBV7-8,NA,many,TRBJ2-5,TGTGCCAGCAGCTTAGGCTGGGAGACCCAGTACTTC,CASSLGWETQYF
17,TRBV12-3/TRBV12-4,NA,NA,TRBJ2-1,TGTGCCAGCAGTTTAGGCCTAGCGCCAAACTCCTACAATGAGCAGTTCTTC,CASSLGLAPNSYNEQFF
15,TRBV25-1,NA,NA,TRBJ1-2,TGTGCCAGCAGTGAACGCGGTGGCTATGTGTATGGCTACACCTTC,CASSERGGYVYGYTF
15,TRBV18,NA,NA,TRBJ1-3,TGTGCCAGCTCACCATCGGCAGGGTCCGGAAACACCATATATTTT,CASSPSAGSGNTIYF
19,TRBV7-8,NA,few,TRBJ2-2,TGTGCCAGCAGCTTAGCGCGGATTGGGATAGCCGCGAACACCGGGGAGCTGTTTTTT,CASSLARIGIAANTGELFF
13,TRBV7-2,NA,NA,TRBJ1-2,TGTGCCAGCAGCTACGTACAGGGAAATGGCTACACCTTC,CASSYVQGNGYTF
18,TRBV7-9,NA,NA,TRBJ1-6,TGTGCCAGCAGCCTTAAGGGTGTCGGGAGCTCCTATAATTCACCCCTCCACTTT,CASSLKGVGSSYNSPLHF
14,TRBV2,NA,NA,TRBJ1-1,TGTGCCAGCAGTGACATGGGGATAAGCACTGAAGCTTTCTTT,CASSDMGISTEAFF
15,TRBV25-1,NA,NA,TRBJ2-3,TGTGCCAGCAGCCTTCTCGGGGCCCAGGTGCCCACGCAGTATTTT,CASSLLGAQVPTQYF
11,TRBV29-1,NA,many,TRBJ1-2,TGCAGCGTGACCTACAACTATGGCTACACCTTC,CSVTYNYGYTF
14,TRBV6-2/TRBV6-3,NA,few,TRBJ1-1,TGTGCCAGCAGCCCCCTACAAGGAAGAACTGAAGCTTTCTTT,CASSPLQGRTEAFF